This T cell receptor beta chain was found in a study of blood T cells in healthy people across ages (dated by TCRdb to the mid-2010s). About the full investigation: In model experiments, template switching captured roughly one uniquely barcoded TCR beta cDNA molecule for every two T cells. To avoid experimental bias, donors of different ages were randomly spread across the sequencing lanes. Using deep sequencing normalized with unique cDNA molecular identifiers, the study measured how TCR beta repertoire diversity changes with age. The donors were split into four age groups: young (average 16 years), middle-aged (over 35), aged (more than 55) and long-lived (about 74). Two additional independent replicas of 1 million unique cDNA reads from the same blood draw were analyzed for two donors (one aged 18 to 29 and one aged 80 or older).

Receptor libraries were prepared by 5' RACE. The sequencer was an Illumina HiSeq 2500. A second roughly 7 to 11 cycle PCR used a sample-barcoded 5' primer and a J-beta primer mix. Each TCR beta cDNA molecule received a unique molecular identifier from a template-switch 5' adaptor carrying 12 random nucleotides. At least 3 million CDR3-containing paired-end reads were obtained from each sample. The Mint cDNA synthesis kit, primed by a TRBC-specific oligonucleotide, was used to synthesize first-strand cDNA from all RNA. After uracil-DNA glycosylase treatment, a first 18-cycle PCR used universal primers M1SS and BC2_uni_R on all cDNA. From the authors' description of their analysis: For normalization, 1 million high-quality reads, each with a distinct molecular identifier, were randomly selected from each sample. Reads with shared molecular identifiers were discarded instead of being binned into consensus sequences. MiTCR, run with a Q25 quality threshold and the strictest error-elimination algorithm, handled CDR3 identification, clonotype clustering and error correction. A nonparametric unseen species model with Euler transformation was used to estimate lower-bound total TCR beta diversity. The public reads were reanalyzed by TCRdb: fastp trimming at Q25, MiXCR alignment, in-frame beta chains only. One record per CDR3 amino acid sequence lists the most common genes and DNA. The authors' filters were not applied to this entry. The sample has roughly 500,000 distinct CDR3 sequences on record, 27% of them singletons. The ten largest clones add up to roughly 20% of the sample.

What the study reported, not specific to this receptor: As age increased, observed TCR beta diversity per million T cells dropped in a roughly linear way, and a significant reduction was already evident by age about 40. Total diversity estimates from one million sequenced T cells were considered lower bounds and underestimates. Bulk unsorted PBMC profiling prevented conclusive comparison of naive and antigen-experienced compartments. There was a strong correlation between observed TCR beta diversity and the percentage of naive T cells measured by flow cytometry. Because donor CMV infection status was unknown, age-related changes in expanded clonotypes were potentially confounded. Compared with the aged group, the long-lived group had more naive CD4+ T cells, fewer expanded clones and increased TCR diversity, suggesting age selection.

Systemically healthy Caucasian individuals from Russia, 39 in total and aged 6 to 90 years, were included as donors. Each donor gave approximately 9.3 milliliters of peripheral blood, collected into EDTA-treated Vacutainer tubes. Ficoll-Paque density-gradient centrifugation was used to isolate PBMCs, with at least 7 million per sample. Total RNA was extracted from PBMCs with Trizol reagent, with at least 6 micrograms obtained per sample. For every donor, an aliquot of PBMCs went through flow cytometry to measure the percentages of naive CD45RAhigh/CD27high T cells. On this clonotype: No antigen is known for it. Per-nucleotide qualities are absent, and no much larger clonotype sits a single base away.

Taken from the germline V gene, the CDR1 and CDR2 loops are KGHDR and SFDVKD. The CDR3 spans 13 residues, from the cysteine through the phenylalanine. The sequence is cut down to CDR3 DNA, 39 bases in frame from base 1. Relative to germline, V is 6 bases shorter and J is 9 bases shorter, with 16 bases between their ends. This TCR came from a woman in her seventies in good health. Sequencing used blood. The chain couples TRBV24-1 to TRBJ2-5; the D gene is possibly TRBD1, with 6 bases matching. The DNA sequence reads TGTGCCACCAGTTCCGGGACAAATATGGCCCAGTACTTC. This translates into CATSSGTNMAQYF.